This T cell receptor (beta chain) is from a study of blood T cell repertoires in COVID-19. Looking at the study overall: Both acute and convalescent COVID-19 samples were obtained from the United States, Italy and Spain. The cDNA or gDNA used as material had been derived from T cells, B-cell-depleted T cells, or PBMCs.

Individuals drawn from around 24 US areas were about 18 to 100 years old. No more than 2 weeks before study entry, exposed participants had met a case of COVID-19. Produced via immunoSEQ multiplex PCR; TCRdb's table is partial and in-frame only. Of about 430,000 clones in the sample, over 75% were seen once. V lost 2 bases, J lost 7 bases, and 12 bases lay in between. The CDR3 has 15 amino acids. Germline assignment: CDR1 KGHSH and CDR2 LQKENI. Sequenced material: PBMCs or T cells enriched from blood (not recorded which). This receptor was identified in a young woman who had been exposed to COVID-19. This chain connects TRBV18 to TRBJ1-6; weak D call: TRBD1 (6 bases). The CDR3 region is CASSPRGTQNSPLHF. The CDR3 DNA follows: TGTGCCAGCTCACCAAGGGGGACGCAAAATTCACCCCTCCACTTT.